This section outlines one T cell receptor (beta chain) sequence together with its context. Its specificity is not known. Clones were sequenced by immunoSEQ multiplex PCR, and TCRdb holds only the in-frame ones, with some missing. Among tens of thousands of clones listed, around nine tenths were seen once. Germline V lookup: CDR1 SGHRS, CDR2 YFSETQ. With 0 bases removed from V and 6 bases from J, the gap between germline ends came to 10 bases. The CDR3 is made up of 15 amino acids. The data derive from a study of OX40 agonist ivuxolimab in advanced cancers. Notes on the study in general: Researchers did not determine the expanded peripheral T cells' antigen specificity. Both CD4+ and CD8+ T cell populations in blood had undergone clonal expansion by week 6 at 0.1 to 3.0 mg/kg.

The rearrangement links TRBV5-1 to TRBJ1-6; a weak D match, TRBD1 (6 bases). The receptor comes from an adult with an advanced solid tumor such as melanoma, head and neck, liver or kidney cancer. The sequencing here drew on CD4+ or CD8+ T cells sorted from blood, taken in a trial of the OX40 agonist ivuxolimab. The CDR3 sequence is CASSLAGASNSPLHF. In DNA form, the CDR3 reads TGCGCCAGCAGCTTGGCGGGGGCAAGTAATTCACCCCTCCACTTT.